A selection of T cell receptor beta chains follows, all from one sample in a study of cytomegalovirus exposure and HLA in healthy donors. Produced via immunoSEQ multiplex PCR; TCRdb's table is partial and in-frame only. This sample lists about 92,000 clones; its ten largest clones have 15% to 19%. Sequenced input: PBMCs. These receptors came from a man in his fifties in good health and CMV-seropositive. Both conserved end residues are part of each CDR3. Each record gives: V gene, J gene, D gene, CDR3 DNA, CDR3 protein. The D gene is left open where the match is weak.

v_gene: TRBV19
j_gene: TRBJ2-5
d_gene: TRBD2
CDR3nt: TGTGCCAGTAGTGTTAGCGGGAGGGGCCAAGAGACCCAGTACTTC
CDR3aa: CASSVSGRGQETQYF

v_gene: TRBV18
j_gene: TRBJ1-5
d_gene: NA
CDR3nt: TGTGCCAGCTCACCAAGGGGATCGTGGAATCAGCCCCAGCATTTT
CDR3aa: CASSPRGSWNQPQHF

v_gene: TRBV7-7
j_gene: TRBJ2-3
d_gene: NA
CDR3nt: TGTGCTAGCAGCTTAAGCGGGACAGATACGCAGTATTTT
CDR3aa: CASSLSGTDTQYF

v_gene: TRBV7-9
j_gene: TRBJ2-2
d_gene: NA
CDR3nt: TGTGCCAGCAGCCCTGTAGCCTCCGGGGAGCTGTTTTTT
CDR3aa: CASSPVASGELFF

v_gene: TRBV7-2
j_gene: TRBJ2-1
d_gene: TRBD2
CDR3nt: TGTGCCAGCAGCCCGATTGCTAGCGGGAGGGCCTCGGGAGAGCAGTTCTTC
CDR3aa: CASSPIASGRASGEQFF

v_gene: TRBV5-1
j_gene: TRBJ2-3
d_gene: NA
CDR3nt: TGCGCCAGCAGCTTGGCGACTAGTTCCAGCACAGATACGCAGTATTTT
CDR3aa: CASSLATSSSTDTQYF

v_gene: TRBV18
j_gene: TRBJ1-2
d_gene: NA
CDR3nt: TGTGCCAGCTCACCGGACACCGACTATGGCTACACCTTC
CDR3aa: CASSPDTDYGYTF

v_gene: TRBV5-6
j_gene: TRBJ1-2
d_gene: TRBD1
CDR3nt: TGTGCCAGCAGCCCCTGGACAGGGGGCGACTATGGCTACACCTTC
CDR3aa: CASSPWTGGDYGYTF

v_gene: TRBV2
j_gene: TRBJ1-2
d_gene: NA
CDR3nt: TGTGCCAGCAGTAACCAGGGCCCGAGCTATGGCTACACCTTC
CDR3aa: CASSNQGPSYGYTF

v_gene: TRBV30
j_gene: TRBJ2-2
d_gene: NA
CDR3nt: TGCGCCTGGAGTGCGTCCCCCGGGGAGCTGTTTTTT
CDR3aa: CAWSASPGELFF

v_gene: TRBV7-9
j_gene: TRBJ1-2
d_gene: NA
CDR3nt: TGTGCCAGCAGCCCAGGGGACTACGGATATTATGGCTACACCTTC
CDR3aa: CASSPGDYGYYGYTF

v_gene: TRBV6-5
j_gene: TRBJ1-5
d_gene: TRBD1
CDR3nt: TGTGCCAGCAGCATAGACAGGGTTGCTCAGCCCCAGCATTTT
CDR3aa: CASSIDRVAQPQHF

v_gene: TRBV11-2
j_gene: TRBJ2-5
d_gene: TRBD2
CDR3nt: TGTGCCAGCAGCTCAAGGACTAGTTCTCGCCAAGAGACCCAGTACTTC
CDR3aa: CASSSRTSSRQETQYF

v_gene: TRBV11-3
j_gene: TRBJ1-2
d_gene: NA
CDR3nt: TGTGCCAGCAGTTTCTCTGACGGGGACTATGGCTACACCTTC
CDR3aa: CASSFSDGDYGYTF

v_gene: TRBV10-2
j_gene: TRBJ2-6
d_gene: NA
CDR3nt: TGCGCCAGCAGCACTAGTACCTCTGGGGCCAACGTCCTGACTTTC
CDR3aa: CASSTSTSGANVLTF

v_gene: TRBV6-5
j_gene: TRBJ2-6
d_gene: NA
CDR3nt: TGTGCCAGCAGTTACGCGTTCTCTGGGGCCAACGTCCTGACTTTC
CDR3aa: CASSYAFSGANVLTF

v_gene: TRBV5-1
j_gene: TRBJ2-2
d_gene: TRBD2
CDR3nt: TGCGCCAGCAGCTTGGGTAGCGGGAGGAGTAATACCGGGGAGCTGTTTTTT
CDR3aa: CASSLGSGRSNTGELFF

v_gene: TRBV18
j_gene: TRBJ2-7
d_gene: TRBD1
CDR3nt: TGTGCCAGCTCACCTCCGGGACAGCCTACCTACGAGCAGTACTTC
CDR3aa: CASSPPGQPTYEQYF